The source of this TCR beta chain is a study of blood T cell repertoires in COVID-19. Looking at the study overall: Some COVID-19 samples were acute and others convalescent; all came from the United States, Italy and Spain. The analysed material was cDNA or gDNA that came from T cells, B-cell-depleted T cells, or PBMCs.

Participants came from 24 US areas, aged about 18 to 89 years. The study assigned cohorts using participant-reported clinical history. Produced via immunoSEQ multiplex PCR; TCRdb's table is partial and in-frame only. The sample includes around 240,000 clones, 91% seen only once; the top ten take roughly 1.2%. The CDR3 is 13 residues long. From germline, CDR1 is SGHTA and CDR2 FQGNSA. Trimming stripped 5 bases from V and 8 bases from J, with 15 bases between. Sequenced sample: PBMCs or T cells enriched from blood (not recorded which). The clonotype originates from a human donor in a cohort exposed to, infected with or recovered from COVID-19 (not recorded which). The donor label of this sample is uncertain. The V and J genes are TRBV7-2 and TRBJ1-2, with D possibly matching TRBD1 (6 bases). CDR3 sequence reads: CASSPQGGLGYTF. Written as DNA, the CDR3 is TGTGCCAGCAGCCCACAGGGCGGGCTAGGCTACACCTTC.